Listed below are T cell receptor beta chains from one sample, sequenced in a study of cytomegalovirus exposure and HLA in healthy donors. TCRdb keeps only in-frame clones here, not all; method: immunoSEQ multiplex PCR. This table holds 150,000 or so clones, 75% to 80% found once. Sequencing was performed on PBMCs. All receptors come from a male donor in good health and CMV-seronegative. Each CDR3 is given with its conserved first and last residue. Fields, in order: V gene, J gene, D gene, clone size, CDR3 DNA, CDR3 protein. D genes are given only for firm matches. Rows give clone size only sometimes, using once, few, many, or a class for an expanded clone.

>TRBV19|TRBJ2-5|TRBD1|.
TGTGCCAGTAGTCAAACCGGACAGGGCGGAGGGGAGACCCAGTACTTC
CASSQTGQGGGETQYF
>TRBV4-3|TRBJ2-3|.|few
TGCGCCAGCAGCCAAGAAGGAGGGTATCGAGGGGATACGCAGTATTTT
CASSQEGGYRGDTQYF
>TRBV6-6|TRBJ1-2|.|.
TGTGCCAGCAGCAAAGAGGCTAACTATGGCTACACCTTC
CASSKEANYGYTF
>TRBV19|TRBJ2-5|.|.
TGTGCCAGTAGGGACACCCGAGGCAGCGAGACCCAGTACTTC
CASRDTRGSETQYF
>TRBV7-2|TRBJ2-3|TRBD2|few
TGTGCCAGCAGCCCTCGACTAGCGGGTCGCCAGGATACGCAGTATTTT
CASSPRLAGRQDTQYF
>TRBV6-5|TRBJ1-4|.|few
TGTGCCAGCAGTTCCCCAGGGTTGGGAGAAAAACTGTTTTTT
CASSSPGLGEKLFF
>TRBV30|TRBJ1-1|.|.
TGTGCCTGGAGCGCTCTGGGAGGGACCACTGAAGCTTTCTTT
CAWSALGGTTEAFF
>TRBV5-6|TRBJ2-5|TRBD2|.
TGTGCCAGCAGCTTGGTGCAGCGGGGGTACCAAGAGACCCAGTACTTC
CASSLVQRGYQETQYF
>TRBV9|TRBJ2-7|.|.
TGTGCCAGCAGCGTAGGCCGAGGGGGCGAGCAGTACTTC
CASSVGRGGEQYF
>TRBV5-5|TRBJ1-2|TRBD1|.
TGTGCCAGCAGCCCAACCGGGACAGCCCGAGCTAACTATGGCTACACCTTC
CASSPTGTARANYGYTF
>TRBV30|TRBJ1-1|.|.
TGTGCCTGGAGCTCACAGGGAGCGGACACTGAAGCTTTCTTT
CAWSSQGADTEAFF
>TRBV18|TRBJ2-3|.|.
TGTGCCAGCTCACCTCTTCCTCAGGGGTTCGCAGATACGCAGTATTTT
CASSPLPQGFADTQYF